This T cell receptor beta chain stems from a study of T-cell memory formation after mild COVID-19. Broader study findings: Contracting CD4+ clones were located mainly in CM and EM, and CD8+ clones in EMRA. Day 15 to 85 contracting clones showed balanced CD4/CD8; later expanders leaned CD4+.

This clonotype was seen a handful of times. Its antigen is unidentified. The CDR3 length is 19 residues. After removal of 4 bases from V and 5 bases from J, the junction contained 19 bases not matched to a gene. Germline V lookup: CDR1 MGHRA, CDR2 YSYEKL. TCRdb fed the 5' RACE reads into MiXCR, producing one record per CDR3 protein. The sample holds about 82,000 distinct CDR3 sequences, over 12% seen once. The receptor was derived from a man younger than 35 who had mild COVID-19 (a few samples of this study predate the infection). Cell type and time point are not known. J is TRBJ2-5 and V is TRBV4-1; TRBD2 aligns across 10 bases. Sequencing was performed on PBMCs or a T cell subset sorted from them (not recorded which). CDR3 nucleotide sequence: TGCGCCAGCAGCCCCCGCGGACTAGCGGCCTCGTATGAGAGTGAGACCCAGTACTTC. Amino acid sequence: CASSPRGLAASYESETQYF.